This T cell receptor beta chain was obtained from a study of EBV T-cell therapy then PD-1 blockade in nasopharyngeal carcinoma. Regarding this clone: Antigen specificity is unknown.

Measured with immunoSEQ multiplex PCR; TCRdb has only the in-frame clones, and not every one. The sample has under 20,000 clones, approximately 88% seen once. CDR3 size: 16 residues. Germline CDR1 and CDR2: SEHNR and FQNEAQ (reference sequence). Trimming took 5 bases from V and 2 from J; bases not matched to a gene: 5. Described treatment: AdE1-LMPpoly-expanded autologous EBV-specific T-cell therapy followed by anti-PD-1 nivolumab. The input for sequencing was CD8+ T cells from blood, taken at roughly day 35 from a patient whose treatment included autologous EBV-specific T cells and nivolumab. This sequence originates from a man aged 35 to 55 with nasopharyngeal carcinoma. This chain joins TRBV7-9 and TRBJ2-2; 10 bases match TRBD1. The CDR3 DNA follows: TGTGCCAGCAGCGCCCGGACAGGGGGTAACACCGGGGAGCTGTTTTTT. Translation: CASSARTGGNTGELFF. The variable domain in full, with the rest retrieved from reference TRBV7-9 and TRBJ2-2, is DTGVSQNPRHKITKRGQNVTFRCDPISEHNRLYWYRQTLGQGPEFLTYFQNEAQLEKSRLLSDRFSAERPKGSFSTLEIQRTEQGDSAMYLCASSARTGGNTGELFFGEGSRLTVL.